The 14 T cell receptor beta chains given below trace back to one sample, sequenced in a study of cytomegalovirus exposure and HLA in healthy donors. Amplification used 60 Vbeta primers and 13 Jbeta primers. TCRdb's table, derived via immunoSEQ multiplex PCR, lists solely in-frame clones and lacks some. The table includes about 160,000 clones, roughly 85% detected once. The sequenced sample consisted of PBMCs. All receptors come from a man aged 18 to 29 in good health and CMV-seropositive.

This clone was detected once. DNA of the CDR3: TGTGCCACCAGCAGAGATACTAGCGGGAGGGCCTACGAGCAGTACTTC. Amino acids: CATSRDTSGRAYEQYF. This chain joins TRBV15 and TRBJ2-7, with 13 nucleotides matching TRBD2. The J segment lost 2 bases and the V segment lost 0 bases, leaving 1 base of the junction unmatched. The CDR3 runs to 16 residues. Germline CDR1 is LNHNV and CDR2 is YYDKDF (reference sequence).

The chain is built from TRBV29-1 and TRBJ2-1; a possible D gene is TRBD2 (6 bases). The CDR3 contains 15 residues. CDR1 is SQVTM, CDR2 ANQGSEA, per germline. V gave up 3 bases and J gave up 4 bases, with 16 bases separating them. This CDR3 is CSVDSASGGYNEQFF. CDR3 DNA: TGCAGCGTTGACTCCGCTAGTGGGGGGTACAATGAGCAGTTCTTC.

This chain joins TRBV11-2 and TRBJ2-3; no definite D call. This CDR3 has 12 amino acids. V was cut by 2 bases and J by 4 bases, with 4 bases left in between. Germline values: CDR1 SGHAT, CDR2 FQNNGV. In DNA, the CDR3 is TGTGCCAGCAGCTTACCGGCAGATACGCAGTATTTT. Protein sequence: CASSLPADTQYF.

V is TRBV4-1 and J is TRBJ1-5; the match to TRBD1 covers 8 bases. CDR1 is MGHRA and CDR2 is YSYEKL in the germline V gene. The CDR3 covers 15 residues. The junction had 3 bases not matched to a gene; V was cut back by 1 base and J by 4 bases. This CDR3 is CASSQGTGRNQPQHF. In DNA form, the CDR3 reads TGCGCCAGCAGCCAAGGGACAGGGAGGAATCAGCCCCAGCATTTT.

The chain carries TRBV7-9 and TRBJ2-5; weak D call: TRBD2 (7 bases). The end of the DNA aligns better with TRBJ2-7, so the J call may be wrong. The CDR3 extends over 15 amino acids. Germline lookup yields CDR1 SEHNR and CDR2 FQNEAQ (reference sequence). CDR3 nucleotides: TGTGCCAGCAGCTTGGTGATATGGGGGGGCGACGAGCAGTACTTC. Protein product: CASSLVIWGGDEQYF.

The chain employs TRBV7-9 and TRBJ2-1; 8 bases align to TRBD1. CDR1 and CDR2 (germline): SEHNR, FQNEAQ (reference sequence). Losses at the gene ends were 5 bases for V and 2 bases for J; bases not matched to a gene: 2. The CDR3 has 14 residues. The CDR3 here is CASSEQGAYNEQFF. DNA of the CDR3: TGTGCCAGCAGCGAACAGGGGGCCTACAATGAGCAGTTCTTC. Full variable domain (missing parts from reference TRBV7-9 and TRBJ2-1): DTGVSQNPRHKITKRGQNVTFRCDPISEHNRLYWYRQTLGQGPEFLTYFQNEAQLEKSRLLSDRFSAERPKGSFSTLEIQRTEQGDSAMYLCASSEQGAYNEQFFGPGTRLTVL.

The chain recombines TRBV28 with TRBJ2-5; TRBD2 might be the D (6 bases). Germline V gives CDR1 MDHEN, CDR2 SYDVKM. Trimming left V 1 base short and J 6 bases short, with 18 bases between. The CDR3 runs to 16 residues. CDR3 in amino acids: CASSLLGMEGRQTQYF. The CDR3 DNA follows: TGTGCCAGCAGTTTATTGGGTATGGAAGGGAGGCAGACCCAGTACTTC.

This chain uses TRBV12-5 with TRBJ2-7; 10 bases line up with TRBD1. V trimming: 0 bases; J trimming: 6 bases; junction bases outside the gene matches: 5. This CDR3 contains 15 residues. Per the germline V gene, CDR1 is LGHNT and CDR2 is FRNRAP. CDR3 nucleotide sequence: TGTGCTAGTGGTTTGGTACAGGGACAGGGGATCGAGCAGTACTTC. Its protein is CASGLVQGQGIEQYF.

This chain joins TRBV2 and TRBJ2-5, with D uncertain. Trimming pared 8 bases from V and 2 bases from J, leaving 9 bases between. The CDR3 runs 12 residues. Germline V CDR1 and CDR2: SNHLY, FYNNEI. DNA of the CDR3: TGTGCCAGCGTCGGTGTTCAAGAGACCCAGTACTTC. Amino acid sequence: CASVGVQETQYF.

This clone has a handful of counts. The CDR3 reads CASSLLGASEAFF. CDR3 nucleotides: TGTGCCAGCAGCTTATTGGGGGCGTCTGAAGCTTTCTTT. V is TRBV7-9 and J is TRBJ1-1; TRBD1 might be the D (6 bases). The germline V gene encodes CDR1 SEHNR and CDR2 FQNEAQ (reference sequence). V was cut by 2 bases and J by 6 bases, with 10 bases left in between. The CDR3 contains 13 residues. Filled out from reference TRBV7-9 and TRBJ1-1, the complete variable domain reads DTGVSQNPRHKITKRGQNVTFRCDPISEHNRLYWYRQTLGQGPEFLTYFQNEAQLEKSRLLSDRFSAERPKGSFSTLEIQRTEQGDSAMYLCASSLLGASEAFFGQGTRLTVV.

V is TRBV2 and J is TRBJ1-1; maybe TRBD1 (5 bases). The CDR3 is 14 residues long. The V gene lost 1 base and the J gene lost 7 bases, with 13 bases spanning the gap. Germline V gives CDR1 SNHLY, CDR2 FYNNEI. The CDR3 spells CASSEGLRGSEAFF. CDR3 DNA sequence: TGTGCCAGCAGTGAAGGGCTTAGGGGAAGTGAAGCTTTCTTT.

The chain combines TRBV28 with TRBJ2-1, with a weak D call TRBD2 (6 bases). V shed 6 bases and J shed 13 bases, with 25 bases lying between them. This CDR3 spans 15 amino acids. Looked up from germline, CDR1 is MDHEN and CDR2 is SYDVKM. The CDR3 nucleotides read TGTGCCAGCAGCCAAAGCCTTTCGACGGGAGAGCGACAGTTCTTC. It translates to CASSQSLSTGERQFF. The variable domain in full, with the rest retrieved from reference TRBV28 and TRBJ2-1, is DVKVTQSSRYLVKRTGEKVFLECVQDMDHENMFWYRQDPGLGLRLIYFSYDVKMKEKGDIPEGYSVSREKKERFSLILESASTNQTSMYLCASSQSLSTGERQFFGPGTRLTVL.

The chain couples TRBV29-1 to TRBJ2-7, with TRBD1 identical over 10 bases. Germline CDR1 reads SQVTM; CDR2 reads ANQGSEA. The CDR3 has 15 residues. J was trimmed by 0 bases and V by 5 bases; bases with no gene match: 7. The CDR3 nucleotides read TGCAGCGTTCGCGGCCGGGACAGGGGCTCCTACGAGCAGTACTTC. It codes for CSVRGRDRGSYEQYF.

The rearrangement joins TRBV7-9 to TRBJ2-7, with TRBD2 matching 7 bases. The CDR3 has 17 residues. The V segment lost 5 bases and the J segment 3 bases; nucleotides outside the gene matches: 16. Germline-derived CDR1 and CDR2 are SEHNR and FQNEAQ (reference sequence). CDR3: CASSVGAGGLADYEQYF. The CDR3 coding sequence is TGTGCCAGCAGCGTAGGAGCCGGTGGTCTAGCGGACTACGAGCAGTACTTC.